These T cell receptor beta chains were read from a single sample in a study of PD-1 blockade in classical Hodgkin lymphoma. Method: immunoSEQ multiplex PCR; TCRdb's copy keeps in-frame clones and lacks some. The data contain tens of thousands of clones, roughly 73% of them singletons. The sample here was peripheral blood mononuclear cells (PBMCs), taken before the fourth cycle of nivolumab. These receptors were obtained from a human donor with classical Hodgkin lymphoma. The conserved cysteine and the conserved F or W are not part of the CDR3 here. Fields, in order: J gene, CDR3 length, V gene, CDR3 protein.

TRBJ1-1 | 11 | TRBV28 | ASSPPVPAEAF
TRBJ1-4 | 11 | TRBV5-4 | ASSWGQGGKLF
TRBJ1-2 | 9 | TRBV27 | ASRGTYGYT
TRBJ2-3 | 14 | TRBV5-1 | ASSLAPLAATDTQY
TRBJ2-6 | 18 | TRBV19 | ASSTGADSIFTSGANVLT
TRBJ2-2 | 13 | TRBV6-6 | ASSFYGGGTGELF
TRBJ1-2 | 12 | TRBV6-1 | ASSDPRGNYGYT
TRBJ1-2 | 12 | TRBV9 | ASSVGDRTGGYT
TRBJ1-1 | 12 | TRBV7-3 | ASRFTGMNTEAF
TRBJ2-3 | 14 | TRBV4-1 | ASSQDRPERGDTQY
TRBJ2-3 | 15 | TRBV7-7 | ASSSSSGLAGGSTQY
TRBJ2-6 | 16 | TRBV7-3 | ASSLGTSGAPGANVLT
TRBJ2-3 | 16 | TRBV19 | ASSIEGVGGTSTDTQY
TRBJ2-3 | 11 | TRBV29-1 | SVWTASTDTQY
TRBJ2-7 | 14 | TRBV14 | ASSQVTYLPTYEQY
TRBJ2-3 | 12 | TRBV7-2 | ASSLAPSTDTQY
TRBJ2-7 | 10 | TRBV2 | ASSPSGYEQY
TRBJ1-4 | 11 | TRBV7-9 | ASSLLADEKLF
TRBJ1-5 | 11 | TRBV27 | ASSLAYRGTQH
TRBJ1-4 | 13 | TRBV19 | ASRRTVATNEKLF
TRBJ1-5 | 16 | TRBV28 | ASSFTGRIMRSNQPQH
TRBJ2-1 | 13 | TRBV30 | AWSVGLAAYNEQF
TRBJ2-7 | 11 | TRBV18 | ASSPELGGEQY
TRBJ2-1 | 16 | TRBV18 | ASSPPSSGTSVSNEQF